One and the same sample provided the 20 T cell receptor beta chains below, sequenced in a study of siplizumab effects on memory and regulatory T cells. Method: immunoSEQ multiplex PCR; TCRdb's copy keeps in-frame clones and lacks some. This sample has 75,000 to 100,000 clones, with roughly 94% found just once. Sample: non-Treg CD4+ T cells sorted from blood. The receptors here all came from a human donor in good health.

V and J are TRBV27 and TRBJ1-2; the match to TRBD1 covers 9 bases. The germline V gene has CDR1 MNHEY and CDR2 SMNVEV (reference sequence). The CDR3 length is 17 residues. Losses at the gene ends were 5 bases for V and 7 bases for J; bases not matched to a gene: 17. CDR3 nucleotides: TGTGCCAGCAGTCAACTAGTCCTGACAGGGGGATCGGGTGGCTACACCTTC. It translates to CASSQLVLTGGSGGYTF.

This sequence joins TRBV30 and TRBJ2-7; perhaps TRBD2 as D (6 bases). The V gene's germline CDR1 is GTSNPN and CDR2 SVGIG (reference sequence). The CDR3 is 13 amino acids. The V gene lost 3 bases and the J gene lost 4 bases, with 13 bases spanning the gap. CDR3 bases: TGTGCCTGGAGCATGCTCGGGGGATACGAGCAGTACTTC. Translation: CAWSMLGGYEQYF.

The chain carries TRBV4-2 and TRBJ2-1; 10 bases fit TRBD2. The V segment lost 4 bases and the J segment 9 bases; nucleotides outside the gene matches: 12. Germline V lookup: CDR1 LGHNA, CDR2 YNFKEQ. This CDR3 contains 16 residues. CDR3 bases: TGTGCCAGCAGCCCCCAAGCGGGAGGGGTGATCGGTGAGCAGTTCTTC. Translated: CASSPQAGGVIGEQFF.

The chain employs TRBV28 and TRBJ1-2; tentatively, D is TRBD1 (6 bases). The V and J ends lost 2 bases and 8 bases respectively, with 24 bases between them. The CDR3 contains 17 residues. The germline CDR1 and CDR2 sequences are MDHEN and SYDVKM. In nucleotides, the CDR3 is TGTGCCAGCAGTTTAGTTGGGCAGGGGCAAGGAGCTCGGGGCTACACCTTC. The encoded protein is CASSLVGQGQGARGYTF.

V is TRBV19 and J is TRBJ1-5, with D hard to call. The CDR3 has 15 residues. V lost 6 bases to trimming and J lost 2 bases, with 14 bases between them. Germline V lookup: CDR1 LNHDA, CDR2 SQIVND (reference sequence). In nucleotides, the CDR3 is TGTGCCAGTAGCATCCTGGTTTTTGGCAATCAGCCCCAGCATTTT. This sequence encodes CASSILVFGNQPQHF. The entire variable domain, with the rest obtained from reference TRBV19 and TRBJ1-5, is as follows: DGGITQSPKYLFRKEGQNVTLSCEQNLNHDAMYWYRQDPGQGLRLIYYSQIVNDFQKGDIAEGYSVSREKKESFPLTVTSAQKNPTAFYLCASSILVFGNQPQHFGDGTRLSIL.

This clone has just one count. The J gene is TRBJ1-1, the V gene TRBV28; 11 bases map to TRBD1. V gave up 3 bases and J gave up 8 bases; unmatched junction bases: 2. Per the germline V gene, CDR1 is MDHEN and CDR2 is SYDVKM. There are 13 residues in the CDR3. In nucleotides, the CDR3 is TGTGCCAGCAGTTTGGGACAGGGGGACGAAGCTTTCTTT. It codes for CASSLGQGDEAFF.

The V gene is TRBV30, the J gene TRBJ2-7; 9 positions match TRBD2. The V segment lost 4 bases and the J segment 2 bases; nucleotides outside the gene matches: 6. The CDR3 runs to 14 residues. The V gene's germline CDR1 is GTSNPN and CDR2 SVGIG (reference sequence). The CDR3 sequence is CAWTSGIGAYEQYF. The CDR3 bases are TGTGCCTGGACTAGCGGGATAGGTGCCTACGAGCAGTACTTC. The full variable domain, completed using reference TRBV30 and TRBJ2-7, is SQTIHQWPATLVQPVGSPLSLECTVEGTSNPNLYWYRQAAGRGLQLLFYSVGIGQISSEVPQNLSASRPQDRQFILSSKKLLLSDSGFYLCAWTSGIGAYEQYFGPGTRLTVT.

The genes are TRBV30 and TRBJ2-3, with a possible D match to TRBD2 (6 bases). Germline V gene lookup returns CDR1 GTSNPN and CDR2 SVGIG (reference sequence). V was shortened by 2 bases and J by 4 bases, with 10 bases between the two germline ends. The CDR3 is 13 amino acids. The CDR3 is CAWSSGVADTQYF. The DNA of the CDR3 is TGTGCCTGGAGTTCGGGAGTCGCAGATACGCAGTATTTT.

This clone has more than one count but fewer than ten. The V and J genes are TRBV6-5 and TRBJ1-6, with unresolved D. The CDR3 covers 16 residues. Trimming cost V 0 bases and J 5 bases, with 11 bases left between them. Germline V CDR1 and CDR2: MNHEY, SVGAGI. The CDR3, as DNA: TGTGCCAGCAGTTACTCGGTTCTCGGAAATAATTCACCCCTCCACTTT. It yields the protein CASSYSVLGNNSPLHF.

The chain uses TRBV7-9 and TRBJ1-1; TRBD1 matches 8 bases. V trimming: 5 bases; J trimming: 0 bases; junction bases outside the gene matches: 5. Germline CDR1 is SEHNR and CDR2 is FQNEAQ (reference sequence). CDR3 size: 15 residues. In DNA, the CDR3 is TGTGCCAGCAGCGCCGACAGGGGAATGAACACTGAAGCTTTCTTT. As protein: CASSADRGMNTEAFF.

The chain links TRBV27 to TRBJ2-3, with TRBD2 identical over 7 bases. CDR1 is MNHEY and CDR2 is SMNVEV in the germline V gene (reference sequence). Trimming at V came to 0 bases and at J to 6 bases, leaving 12 bases not matched to a gene. The CDR3 spans 17 residues. The CDR3 sequence: CASSLSMEAGPSDTQYF. DNA for the CDR3: TGTGCCAGCAGTTTATCGATGGAAGCGGGACCCTCGGATACGCAGTATTTT.

Remarks on this clone: The same CDR3 is also encoded by other DNA sequences in this sample. V usage is TRBV7-9 and J usage is TRBJ2-7; D not resolved. Deletions cut 5 bases from V and 3 bases from J, with 5 bases between. Germline CDR1 reads SEHNR; CDR2 reads FQNEAQ (reference sequence). This CDR3 is 11 amino acids long. CDR3 protein: CASSLNYEQYF. DNA of the CDR3: TGTGCCAGCAGCCTGAACTACGAGCAGTACTTC.

This clone showed up just a few times. The chain carries TRBV5-1 and TRBJ2-1; 13 positions match TRBD2. Per germline, CDR1 SGHRS and CDR2 YFSETQ. The CDR3 consists of 16 residues. Trimming took 4 bases from V and 4 from J; bases not matched to a gene: 5. This CDR3 is CASSPTLAGGYNEQFF. Here the CDR3 DNA reads TGCGCCAGCAGCCCCACACTAGCGGGAGGGTACAATGAGCAGTTCTTC.

The chain combines TRBV6-1 with TRBJ2-7; 9 nucleotides agree with TRBD2. The germline V gene encodes CDR1 MNHNS and CDR2 SASEGT. CDR3 size: 15 residues. With 7 bases clipped from V and 6 bases from J, the junction kept 13 bases outside the gene matches. CDR3 nucleotide sequence: TGTGCCAGCATCGGGGGGGGACTAGCCAAACGCGAGCAGTACTTC. Amino acid sequence: CASIGGGLAKREQYF.

The gene calls are TRBV11-2 and TRBJ2-7; 9 positions agree with TRBD2. Losses at the gene ends were 8 bases for V and 0 bases for J; bases not matched to a gene: 14. Germline lookup yields CDR1 SGHAT and CDR2 FQNNGV. This CDR3 has 17 residues. DNA for the CDR3: TGTGCCAGCGGAATTCGTAGACTAGCGGATTTCTCCTACGAGCAGTACTTC. Encoded protein: CASGIRRLADFSYEQYF. The full variable domain, in which reference TRBV11-2 and TRBJ2-7 provide the parts outside the CDR3, is EAGVAQSPRYKIIEKRQSVAFWCNPISGHATLYWYQQILGQGPKLLIQFQNNGVVDDSQLPKDRFSAERLKGVDSTLKIQPAKLEDSAVYLCASGIRRLADFSYEQYFGPGTRLTVT.

The chain carries TRBV5-4 and TRBJ2-1; 8 positions agree with TRBD2. With V trimmed by 4 bases and J by 0 bases, 6 bases remained unmatched. Germline CDR1 reads SGHNT; CDR2 reads YYREEE (reference sequence). The CDR3 runs 16 residues. The CDR3 reads CASSPTSGSSYNEQFF. The CDR3, as DNA: TGTGCCAGCAGCCCAACTAGCGGAAGCTCCTACAATGAGCAGTTCTTC.

V and J are TRBV11-3 and TRBJ2-7; D remains ambiguous. The CDR3 is 14 residues long. V lost 5 bases and J lost 2, with 13 bases in between. Germline V lookup: CDR1 SGHNT, CDR2 YENEEA. CDR3 coding DNA: TGTGCCAGCAGCCCAGGCCCACCGGCCTACGAGCAGTACTTC. Translation gives CASSPGPPAYEQYF.

The J gene is TRBJ2-7, the V gene TRBV5-1; 9 bases are a match to TRBD1. The CDR3 runs 16 residues. The germline V gene encodes CDR1 SGHRS and CDR2 YFSETQ. Germline trimming cut 1 base from V and 3 bases from J; bases unmatched to any gene: 8. CDR3 in amino acids: CASSLSRTGAIYEQYF. The CDR3 region has the DNA TGCGCCAGCAGCTTGTCCAGGACAGGGGCGATCTACGAGCAGTACTTC.

This chain connects TRBV6-1 to TRBJ1-1, with 7 nucleotides matching TRBD1. CDR1 and CDR2 from the germline V gene are MNHNS and SASEGT. The CDR3 extends over 13 amino acids. J was trimmed by 11 bases and V by 3 bases; bases with no gene match: 9. The CDR3 sequence: CASSDVTGAKAFF. Here the CDR3 DNA reads TGTGCCAGCAGTGATGTTACAGGGGCTAAGGCTTTCTTT.

The chain joins TRBV28 to TRBJ1-5; D unclear. V was shortened by 3 bases and J by 4 bases, with 7 bases between the two germline ends. This CDR3 contains 13 residues. Germline V gives CDR1 MDHEN, CDR2 SYDVKM. CDR3 in DNA: TGTGCCAGCAGTTTCTATACTAATCAGCCCCAGCATTTT. This codes for CASSFYTNQPQHF.